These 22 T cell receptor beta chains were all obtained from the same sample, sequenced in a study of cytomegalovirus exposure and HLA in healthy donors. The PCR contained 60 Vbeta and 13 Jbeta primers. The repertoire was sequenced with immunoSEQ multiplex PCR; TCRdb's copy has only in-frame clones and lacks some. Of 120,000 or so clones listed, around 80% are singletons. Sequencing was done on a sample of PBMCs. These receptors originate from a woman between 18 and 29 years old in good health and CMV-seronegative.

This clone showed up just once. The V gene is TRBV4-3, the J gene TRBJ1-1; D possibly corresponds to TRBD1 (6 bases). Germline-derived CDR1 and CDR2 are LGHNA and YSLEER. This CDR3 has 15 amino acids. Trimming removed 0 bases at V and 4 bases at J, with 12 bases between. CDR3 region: CASSQDSGGLTEAFF. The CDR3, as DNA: TGCGCCAGCAGCCAAGATTCTGGGGGCCTCACTGAAGCTTTCTTT.

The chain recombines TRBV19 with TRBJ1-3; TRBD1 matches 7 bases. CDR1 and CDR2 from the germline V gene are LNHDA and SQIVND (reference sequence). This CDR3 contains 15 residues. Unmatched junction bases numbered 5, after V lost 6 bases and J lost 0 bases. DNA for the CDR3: TGTGCCAGTAGCCTAGACAGGGCCTCTGGAAACACCATATATTTT. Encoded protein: CASSLDRASGNTIYF.

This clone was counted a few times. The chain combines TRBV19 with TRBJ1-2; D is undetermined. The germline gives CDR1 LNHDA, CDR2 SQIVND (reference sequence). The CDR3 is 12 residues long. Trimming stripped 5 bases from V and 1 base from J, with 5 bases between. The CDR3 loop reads CASSRVNYGYTF. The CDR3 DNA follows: TGTGCCAGTAGTCGGGTTAACTATGGCTACACCTTC.

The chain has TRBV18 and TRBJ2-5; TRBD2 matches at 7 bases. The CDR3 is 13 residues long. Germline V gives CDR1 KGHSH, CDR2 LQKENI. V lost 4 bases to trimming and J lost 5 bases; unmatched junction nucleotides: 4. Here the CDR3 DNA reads TGTGCCAGCTCACTCCGGACTAGGGAGACCCAGTACTTC. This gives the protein CASSLRTRETQYF.

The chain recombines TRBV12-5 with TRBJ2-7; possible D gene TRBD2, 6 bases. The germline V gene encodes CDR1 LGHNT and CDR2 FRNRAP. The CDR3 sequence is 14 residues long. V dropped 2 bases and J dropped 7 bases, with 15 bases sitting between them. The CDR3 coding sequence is TGTGCTAGTGGTTTGTTGAGTACTGCGGGGGAGCAGTACTTC. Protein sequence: CASGLLSTAGEQYF.

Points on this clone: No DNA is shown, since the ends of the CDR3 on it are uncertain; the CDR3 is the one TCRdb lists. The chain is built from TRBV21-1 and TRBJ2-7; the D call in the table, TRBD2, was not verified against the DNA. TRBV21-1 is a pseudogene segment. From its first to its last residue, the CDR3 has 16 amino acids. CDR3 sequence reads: CASSKWGRGTNYEQYF.

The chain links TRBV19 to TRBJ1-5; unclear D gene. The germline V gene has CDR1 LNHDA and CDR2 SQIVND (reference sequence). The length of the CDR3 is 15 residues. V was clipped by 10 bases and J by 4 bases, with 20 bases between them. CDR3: CATGLNHLLNQPQHF. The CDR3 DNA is TGTGCCACCGGACTCAATCACCTTCTTAATCAGCCCCAGCATTTT.

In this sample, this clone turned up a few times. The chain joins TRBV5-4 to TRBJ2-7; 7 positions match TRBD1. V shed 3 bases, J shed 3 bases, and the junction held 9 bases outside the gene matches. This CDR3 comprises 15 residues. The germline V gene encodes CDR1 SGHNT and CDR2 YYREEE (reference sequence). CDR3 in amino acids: CASSSRDRVIYEQYF. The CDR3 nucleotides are TGTGCCAGCAGCTCCCGCGACAGGGTAATCTACGAGCAGTACTTC.

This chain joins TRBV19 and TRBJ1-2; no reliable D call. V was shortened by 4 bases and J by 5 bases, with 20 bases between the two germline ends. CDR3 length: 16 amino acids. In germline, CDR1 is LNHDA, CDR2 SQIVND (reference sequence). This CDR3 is CASSTLLSWADYGYTF. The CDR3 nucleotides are TGTGCCAGTAGTACCCTGCTGAGTTGGGCAGATTATGGCTACACCTTC.

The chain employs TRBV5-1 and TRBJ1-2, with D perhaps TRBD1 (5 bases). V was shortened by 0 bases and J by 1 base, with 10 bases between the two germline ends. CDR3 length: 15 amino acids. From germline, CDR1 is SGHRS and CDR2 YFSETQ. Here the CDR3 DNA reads TGCGCCAGCAGCTTGGTTGGGGCTAGTAACTATGGCTACACCTTC. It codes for CASSLVGASNYGYTF.

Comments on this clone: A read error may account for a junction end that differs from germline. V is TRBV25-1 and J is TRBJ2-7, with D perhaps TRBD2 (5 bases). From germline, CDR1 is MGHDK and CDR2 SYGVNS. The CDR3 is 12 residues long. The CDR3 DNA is TGTGCCGTCGTACGTGGGGAGACTTTCATGAACTTC. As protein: CAVVRGETFMNF.

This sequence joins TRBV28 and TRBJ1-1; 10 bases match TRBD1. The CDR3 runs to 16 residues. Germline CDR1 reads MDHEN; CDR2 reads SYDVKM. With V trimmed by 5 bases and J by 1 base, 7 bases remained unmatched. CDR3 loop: CASSPPGQGKNTEAFF. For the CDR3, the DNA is TGTGCCAGCAGTCCTCCGGGACAGGGGAAGAACACTGAAGCTTTCTTT.

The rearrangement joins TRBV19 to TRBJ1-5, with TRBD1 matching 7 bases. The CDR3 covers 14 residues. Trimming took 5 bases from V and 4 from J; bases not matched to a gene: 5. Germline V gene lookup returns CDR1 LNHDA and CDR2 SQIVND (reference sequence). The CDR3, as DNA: TGTGCCAGTAGTGTTCCGGGACAGAATCAGCCCCAGCATTTT. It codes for CASSVPGQNQPQHF.

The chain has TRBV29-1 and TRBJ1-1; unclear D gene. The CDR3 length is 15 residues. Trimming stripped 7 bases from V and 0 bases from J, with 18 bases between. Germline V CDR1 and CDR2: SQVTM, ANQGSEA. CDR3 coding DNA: TGCAGCGGGTCTAACCCCCTAGCAGTGAACACTGAAGCTTTCTTT. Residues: CSGSNPLAVNTEAFF. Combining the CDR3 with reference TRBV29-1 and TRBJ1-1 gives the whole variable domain SAVISQKPSRDICQRGTSLTIQCQVDSQVTMMFWYRQQPGQSLTLIATANQGSEATYESGFVIDKFPISRPNLTFSTLTVSNMSPEDSSIYLCSGSNPLAVNTEAFFGQGTRLTVV.

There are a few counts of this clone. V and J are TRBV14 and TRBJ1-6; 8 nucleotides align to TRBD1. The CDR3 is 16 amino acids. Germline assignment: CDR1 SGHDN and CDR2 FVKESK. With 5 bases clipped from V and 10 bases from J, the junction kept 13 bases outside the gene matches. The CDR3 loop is CASSAHRTGRNSPLHF. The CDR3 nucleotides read TGTGCCAGCAGCGCACATCGGACAGGGAGAAACTCACCCCTCCACTTT.

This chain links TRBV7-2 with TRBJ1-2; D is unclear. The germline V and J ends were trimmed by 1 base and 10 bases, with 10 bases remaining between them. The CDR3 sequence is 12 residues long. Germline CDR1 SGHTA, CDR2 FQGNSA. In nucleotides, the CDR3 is TGTGCCAGCAGCTTAGGGAGGATTTCCTACACCTTC. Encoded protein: CASSLGRISYTF.

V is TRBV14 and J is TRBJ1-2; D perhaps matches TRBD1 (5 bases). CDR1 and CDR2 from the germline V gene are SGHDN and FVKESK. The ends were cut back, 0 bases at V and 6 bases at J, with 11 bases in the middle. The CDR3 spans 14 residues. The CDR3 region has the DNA TGTGCCAGCAGCCAAGATGGTAGGGGTCATGGCTACACCTTC. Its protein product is CASSQDGRGHGYTF.

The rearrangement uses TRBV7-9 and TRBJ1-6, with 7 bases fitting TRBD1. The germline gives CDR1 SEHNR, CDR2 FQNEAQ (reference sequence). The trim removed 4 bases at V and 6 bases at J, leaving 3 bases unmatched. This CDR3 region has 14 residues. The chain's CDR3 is CASSSTGPNSPLHF. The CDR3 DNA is TGTGCCAGCAGCTCGACAGGGCCTAATTCACCCCTCCACTTT.

CDR3 nucleotide sequence: TGTGCCAGCAGCGCCGGGACTGGGAATTCACCCCTCCACTTT. Its protein product is CASSAGTGNSPLHF. The chain combines TRBV9 with TRBJ1-6; tentatively, D is TRBD1 (5 bases). Germline V CDR1 and CDR2: SGDLS, YYNGEE. This CDR3 is 14 amino acids long. V lost 3 bases to trimming and J lost 7 bases, with 11 bases between them.

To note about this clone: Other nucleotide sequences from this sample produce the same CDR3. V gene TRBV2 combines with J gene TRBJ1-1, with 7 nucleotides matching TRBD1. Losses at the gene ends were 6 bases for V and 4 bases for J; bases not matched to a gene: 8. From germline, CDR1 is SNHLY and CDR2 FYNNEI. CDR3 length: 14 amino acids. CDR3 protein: CASSLQGPGTEAFF. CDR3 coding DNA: TGTGCCAGCAGCTTACAGGGGCCGGGCACTGAAGCTTTCTTT. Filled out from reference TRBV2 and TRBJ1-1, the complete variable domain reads EPEVTQTPSHQVTQMGQEVILRCVPISNHLYFYWYRQILGQKVEFLVSFYNNEISEKSEIFDDQFSVERPDGSNFTLKIRSTKLEDSAMYFCASSLQGPGTEAFFGQGTRLTVV.

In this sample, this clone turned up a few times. CDR3 DNA sequence: TGTGCCACCAGGAGAACCGGGAGTGCGCAGGGAGCTTTCTTT. Translating it yields CATRRTGSAQGAFF. The chain employs TRBV15 and TRBJ1-1, with D possibly TRBD1 on 5 matching bases. The CDR3 has 14 residues. The germline V gene has CDR1 LNHNV and CDR2 YYDKDF (reference sequence). The ends were cut back, 6 bases at V and 10 bases at J, with 21 bases in the middle.

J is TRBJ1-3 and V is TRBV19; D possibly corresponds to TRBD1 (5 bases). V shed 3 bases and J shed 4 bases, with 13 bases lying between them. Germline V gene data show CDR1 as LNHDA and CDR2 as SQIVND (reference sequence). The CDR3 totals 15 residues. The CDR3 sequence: CASSIATRGGNTIYF. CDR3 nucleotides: TGTGCCAGTAGTATCGCGACGCGGGGGGGAAACACCATATATTTT.